The clone carrying this T cell receptor (beta chain) was seen many times. The target antigen is unknown. This sample is drawn from a study of T cell repertoires in cytomegalovirus infection. Study at large: Public TCR beta signature analysis indicated the presence of both CMV infection and matching HLA type.

Study results and caveats: Identification of carriers of CMV plus the relevant HLA was performed using cumulative public TCR beta family frequency. HLA-C-restricted CMV clonotypes gave the most frequent clonotype in two of eight donors.

A single record per CDR3 protein comes from TCRdb applying MiXCR to the reads. The sample lists about 260,000 distinct CDR3 sequences; roughly 13% were seen once. Germline V gene data show CDR1 as MDHEN and CDR2 as SYDVKM. The CDR3 runs 14 residues. Losses at the gene ends were 8 bases for V and 6 bases for J; bases not matched to a gene: 6. The sequencing sample was made of PBMCs. The chain has TRBV28 and TRBJ1-5, with TRBD1 matching 11 bases. The TCR was taken from a human donor in good health (CMV status not recorded). Some clones in this sample may be carry-over from other donors' samples. CDR3 residues: CASLRTGGLQPQHF. The DNA for the CDR3 is TGTGCCAGCCTTCGGACAGGGGGCCTTCAGCCCCAGCATTTT.